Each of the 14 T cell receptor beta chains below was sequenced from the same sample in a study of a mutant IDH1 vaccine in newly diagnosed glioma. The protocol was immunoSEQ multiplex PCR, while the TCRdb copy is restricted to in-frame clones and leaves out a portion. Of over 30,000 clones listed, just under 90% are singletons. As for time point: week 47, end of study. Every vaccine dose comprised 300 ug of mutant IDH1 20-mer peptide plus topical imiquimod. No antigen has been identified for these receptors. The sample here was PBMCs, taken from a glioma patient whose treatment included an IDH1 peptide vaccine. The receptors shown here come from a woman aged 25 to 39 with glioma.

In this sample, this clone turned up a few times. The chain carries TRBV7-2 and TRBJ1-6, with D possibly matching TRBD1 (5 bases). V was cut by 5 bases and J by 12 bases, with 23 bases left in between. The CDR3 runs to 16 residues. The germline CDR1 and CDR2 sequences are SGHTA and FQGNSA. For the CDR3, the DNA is TGTGCCAGCAGCCGTCGAGAGGGGACCGCAAGTTTACCCCTCCACTTT. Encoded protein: CASSRREGTASLPLHF.

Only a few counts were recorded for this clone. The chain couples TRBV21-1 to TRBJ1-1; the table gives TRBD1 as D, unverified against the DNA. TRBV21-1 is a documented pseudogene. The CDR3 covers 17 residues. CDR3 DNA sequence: TGTGCCAGCAATTTTAATTGGCACAGGGGGCTGGGGACTGAAGCTTTCTTT. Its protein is CASNFNWHRGLGTEAFF.

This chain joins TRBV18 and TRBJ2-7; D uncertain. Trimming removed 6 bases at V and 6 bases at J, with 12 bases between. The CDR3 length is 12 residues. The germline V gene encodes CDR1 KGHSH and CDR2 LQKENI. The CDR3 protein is CASSSAPTEQYF. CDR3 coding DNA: TGTGCCAGCTCGTCAGCCCCCACCGAGCAGTACTTC.

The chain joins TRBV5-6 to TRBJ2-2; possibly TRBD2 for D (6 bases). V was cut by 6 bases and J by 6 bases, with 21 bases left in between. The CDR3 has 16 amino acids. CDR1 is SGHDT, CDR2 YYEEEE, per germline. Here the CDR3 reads CASTSTPGLSAGELFF. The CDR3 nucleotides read TGTGCCAGCACCTCCACCCCCGGACTATCAGCCGGGGAGCTGTTTTTT.

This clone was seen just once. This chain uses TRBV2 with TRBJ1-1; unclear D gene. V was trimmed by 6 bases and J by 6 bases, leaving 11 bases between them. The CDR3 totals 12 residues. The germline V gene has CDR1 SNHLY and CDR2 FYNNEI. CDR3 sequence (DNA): TGTGCCAGCAGCAAAATTCGCGCTGAAGCTTTCTTT. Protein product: CASSKIRAEAFF.

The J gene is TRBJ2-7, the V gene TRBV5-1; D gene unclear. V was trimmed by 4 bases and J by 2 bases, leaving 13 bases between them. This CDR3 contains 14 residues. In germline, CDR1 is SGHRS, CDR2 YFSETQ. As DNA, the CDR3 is TGCGCCAGCAGCCCAACCGCGGTTACCTACGAGCAGTACTTC. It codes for CASSPTAVTYEQYF.

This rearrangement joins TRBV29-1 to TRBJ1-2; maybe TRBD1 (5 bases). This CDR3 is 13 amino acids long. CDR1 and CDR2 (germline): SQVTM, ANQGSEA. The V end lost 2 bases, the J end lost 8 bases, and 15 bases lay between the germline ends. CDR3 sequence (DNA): TGCAGCGTTGAAAGATCCCGGGGGGACGGCTACACCTTC. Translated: CSVERSRGDGYTF.

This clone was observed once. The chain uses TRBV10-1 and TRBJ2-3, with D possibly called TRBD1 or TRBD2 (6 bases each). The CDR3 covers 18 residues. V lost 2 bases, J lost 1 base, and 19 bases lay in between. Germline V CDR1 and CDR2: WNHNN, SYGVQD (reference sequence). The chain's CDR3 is CASSEEGLGGPGTDTQYF. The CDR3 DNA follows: TGCGCCAGCAGTGAGGAGGGATTGGGGGGCCCTGGCACAGATACGCAGTATTTT.

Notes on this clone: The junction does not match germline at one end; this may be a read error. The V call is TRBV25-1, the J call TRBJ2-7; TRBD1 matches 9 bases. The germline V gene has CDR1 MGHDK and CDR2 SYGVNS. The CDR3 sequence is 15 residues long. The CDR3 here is CASSEPGQGIYEQYF. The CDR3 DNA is TGTGCCAGCAGTGAACCGGGACAGGGTATCTACGAGCAGTACTTT.

Here the CDR3 DNA reads TGTGCCAGCAGTCCACCCGGGACGTGGGGCACCGGGGAGCTGTTTTTT. Protein sequence: CASSPPGTWGTGELFF. The V call is TRBV2, the J call TRBJ2-2; either TRBD1 or TRBD2 may supply D (5 bases each). Germline V gene data show CDR1 as SNHLY and CDR2 as FYNNEI. The CDR3 totals 16 residues. Trimming removed 5 bases at V and 4 bases at J, with 17 bases between.

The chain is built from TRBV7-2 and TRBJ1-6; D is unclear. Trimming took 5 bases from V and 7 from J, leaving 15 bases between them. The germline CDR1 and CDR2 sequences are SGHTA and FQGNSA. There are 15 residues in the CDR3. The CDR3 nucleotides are TGTGCCAGCAGCGCAGGCCGAGTTCCAAATTCACCCCTCCACTTT. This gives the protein CASSAGRVPNSPLHF.

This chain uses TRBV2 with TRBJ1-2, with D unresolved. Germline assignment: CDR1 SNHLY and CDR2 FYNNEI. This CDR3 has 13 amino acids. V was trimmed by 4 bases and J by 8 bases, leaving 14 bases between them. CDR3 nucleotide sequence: TGTGCCAGCAGTGGGTTAAGGGAGCGAGGCTACACCTTC. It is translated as CASSGLRERGYTF.

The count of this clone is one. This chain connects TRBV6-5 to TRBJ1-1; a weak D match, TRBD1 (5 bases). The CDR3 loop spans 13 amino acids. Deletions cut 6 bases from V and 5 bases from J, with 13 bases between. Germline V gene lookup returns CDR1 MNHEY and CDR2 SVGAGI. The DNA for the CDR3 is TGTGCCAGCAGGGGGGTCGGGACTACTGAAGCTTTCTTT. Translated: CASRGVGTTEAFF.

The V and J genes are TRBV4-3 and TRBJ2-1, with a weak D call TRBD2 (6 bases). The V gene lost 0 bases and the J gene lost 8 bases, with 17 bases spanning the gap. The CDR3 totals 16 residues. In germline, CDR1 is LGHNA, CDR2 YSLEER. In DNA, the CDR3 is TGCGCCAGCAGCCAAGATCGGAGGGGTGGGACCCATGAGCAGTTCTTC. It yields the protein CASSQDRRGGTHEQFF.